The 3 T cell receptor beta chains reported below all come from one sample, sequenced in a study of STAT5B mutations in CD4+ large granular lymphocyte leukemia. The data were produced by immunoSEQ multiplex PCR, yet TCRdb's version contains in-frame clones alone and is incomplete. The sample lists roughly 30,000 clones, roughly 77% seen once, with roughly 2% in the top ten. The sequenced sample consisted of CD4+ T cells from blood buffy coats. These receptors originate from a human donor in good health.

This clone was counted only a few times. This rearrangement joins TRBV30 to TRBJ1-6, with D perhaps TRBD1 (6 bases). This CDR3 is built from 13 residues. In germline, CDR1 is GTSNPN, CDR2 SVGIG (reference sequence). V was pared by 8 bases and J by 7 bases, with 15 bases between. CDR3 nucleotide sequence: TGTGCCGCCGGGACACCAAAGAATTCACCCCTCCACTTT. It codes for CAAGTPKNSPLHF.

The V gene is TRBV6-5, the J gene TRBJ1-1; D gene uncertain. The V end was cut by 8 bases, the J end by 4 bases, with 5 bases between. Germline V gene sequence: CDR1 MNHEY, CDR2 SVGAGI. The CDR3 spans 10 residues. CDR3 nucleotides: TGTGCCAGCCGGGGCACTGAAGCTTTCTTT. This encodes CASRGTEAFF.

This clone appeared a few times. The genes are TRBV28 and TRBJ2-7, with a weak D call TRBD1 (5 bases). The CDR3 is made up of 14 amino acids. Germline V gives CDR1 MDHEN, CDR2 SYDVKM. V lost 6 bases, J lost 0 bases, and 12 bases lay in between. CDR3 protein: CASSLGLFSYEQYF. For the CDR3, the DNA is TGTGCCAGCAGCCTGGGGCTGTTCTCCTACGAGCAGTACTTC.